The T cell receptor beta chain under discussion was sequenced for a study of T cell repertoires in cytomegalovirus infection. On the study more broadly: Both CMV infection and a matching HLA type were indicated by public TCR beta signatures. Points from the study as a whole: CMV carriers having the relevant HLA were flagged by cumulative public TCR beta family frequency.

V was clipped by 8 bases and J by 5 bases; unmatched bases: 5. The germline V gene encodes CDR1 MNHNY and CDR2 SVGAGI (reference sequence). This CDR3 has 13 amino acids. On this clonotype: Its specificity is unknown.

Each CDR3 protein gets one entry after TCRdb re-called the reads with MiXCR. The sample yields approximately 590,000 distinct CDR3 sequences, about 40% seen once. The chain carries TRBV6-6 and TRBJ2-1, with 8 positions matching TRBD1. The sequences come from cultured PBMCs, collected from culture after CMV antigen stimulation. This sequence originates from a human donor in good health (CMV status not recorded). Some clones in this sample may be carry-over from other donors' samples. The CDR3 DNA reads TGTGCCAGCTCGGGACAGGTCGACAATGAGCAGTTCTTC. The encoded protein is CASSGQVDNEQFF.